The entry below gives a single T cell receptor (beta chain) sequence along with its context. Original methodology: Quantification of nucleated cells was approximated via reference gene primer amplification. Data came from immunoSEQ multiplex PCR; TCRdb stores just in-frame clones and leaves some out. The V and J calls and clone size come from that table; D and trimming were worked out from the DNA. The sample carries roughly 480,000 clones, 89% recorded once. The sample originates from a study of blood T cell repertoires in COVID-19. Study at large: Samples representing acute and convalescent COVID-19 were sourced from the United States, Italy and Spain. The cDNA or gDNA used as material had been derived from T cells, B-cell-depleted T cells, or PBMCs.

V was clipped by 5 bases and J by 4 bases; unmatched bases: 7. The CDR3 is made up of 14 amino acids. Per the germline V gene, CDR1 is MNHEY and CDR2 is SMNVEV (reference sequence). During active infection, Seattle patients enrolled and were then monitored through disease. Sequenced sample: peripheral blood. The chain couples TRBV27 to TRBJ2-7; 8 bases align to TRBD1. This clonotype originated in a man between 18 and 29 years old with COVID-19, enrolled during active disease. The CDR3 protein is CASSIRQGKYEQYF. The CDR3, as DNA: TGTGCCAGCAGTATCCGACAGGGGAAGTACGAGCAGTACTTC.